A selection of T cell receptor beta chains follows, all from one sample in a study of molecular identifiers for immune sequencing clone quantification. TCRdb ran MiXCR on the PCR reads and lists one entry per CDR3 protein. The sample includes some 650,000 distinct CDR3 sequences, 15% to 20% of them seen just once. Sample: naive CD8+ T cells from blood, with Jurkat cell RNA spiked in. These receptors all stem from a human donor in good health. Some libraries in this study had Jurkat cell RNA spiked in. Each CDR3 is given with its conserved first and last residue. Fields, in order: V gene, J gene, D gene, CDR3 protein. D genes are given only for firm matches.

v_gene: TRBV4-3
j_gene: TRBJ1-1
d_gene: NA
CDR3aa: CASSQAGVAEAFF

v_gene: TRBV11-2
j_gene: TRBJ2-7
d_gene: TRBD2
CDR3aa: CASSFGGLGYEQYF

v_gene: TRBV12-3/TRBV12-4
j_gene: TRBJ2-5
d_gene: NA
CDR3aa: CASKARNVETQYF

v_gene: TRBV7-2
j_gene: TRBJ2-3
d_gene: NA
CDR3aa: CASSLAPAVDTQYF

v_gene: TRBV12-3/TRBV12-4
j_gene: TRBJ1-3
d_gene: TRBD1
CDR3aa: CASRPTGLGNTMYF

v_gene: TRBV3-1
j_gene: TRBJ1-2
d_gene: TRBD1
CDR3aa: CASSQDDRVNYGYTF

v_gene: TRBV7-9
j_gene: TRBJ1-4
d_gene: NA
CDR3aa: CVSSPGTGYGEKLFF

v_gene: TRBV2
j_gene: TRBJ2-2
d_gene: TRBD1
CDR3aa: CASSSSGTANTGELFF

v_gene: TRBV9
j_gene: TRBJ1-5
d_gene: TRBD1
CDR3aa: CASSASGTGWPQHF

v_gene: TRBV4-1
j_gene: TRBJ2-7
d_gene: NA
CDR3aa: CASSHTGRTYEQYF

v_gene: TRBV1
j_gene: TRBJ2-3
d_gene: NA
CDR3aa: CTSSQVSGHGTDTQYF

v_gene: TRBV27
j_gene: TRBJ1-6
d_gene: TRBD1
CDR3aa: CASSLTGQGPNSPLHF

v_gene: TRBV4-1
j_gene: TRBJ1-1
d_gene: NA
CDR3aa: CASSQDPRGQTEAFF

v_gene: TRBV2
j_gene: TRBJ1-5
d_gene: NA
CDR3aa: CASSGRELGINQPQHF

v_gene: TRBV27
j_gene: TRBJ2-1
d_gene: TRBD2
CDR3aa: CASSPLAGGSHNEQFF

v_gene: TRBV7-9
j_gene: TRBJ2-3
d_gene: NA
CDR3aa: CASSPRGGADTQYF

v_gene: TRBV10-3
j_gene: TRBJ2-1
d_gene: NA
CDR3aa: CAISDFFGGNEQFF

v_gene: TRBV6-5
j_gene: TRBJ2-7
d_gene: TRBD2
CDR3aa: CASSPYITGTSVYEQYF

v_gene: TRBV27
j_gene: TRBJ2-3
d_gene: TRBD2
CDR3aa: CASSFIAGVSTDTQYF

v_gene: TRBV4-3
j_gene: TRBJ1-6
d_gene: NA
CDR3aa: CASSQGGGAGSPLHF

v_gene: TRBV5-4
j_gene: TRBJ2-3
d_gene: TRBD2
CDR3aa: CASSPEGLAGVGTDTQYF

v_gene: TRBV4-3
j_gene: TRBJ2-3
d_gene: TRBD2
CDR3aa: CASSQATGGTDTQYF

v_gene: TRBV10-3
j_gene: TRBJ1-1
d_gene: NA
CDR3aa: CAVRPEGGSEAFF

v_gene: TRBV7-9
j_gene: TRBJ2-5
d_gene: NA
CDR3aa: CASSSQWEETQYF

v_gene: TRBV4-1
j_gene: TRBJ2-3
d_gene: TRBD2
CDR3aa: CASSPRTREGTDTQYF

v_gene: TRBV20-1
j_gene: TRBJ2-1
d_gene: TRBD1
CDR3aa: CSTEGDSWNTNEQFF

v_gene: TRBV9
j_gene: TRBJ2-7
d_gene: NA
CDR3aa: CASSRTGTSSYEQYF

v_gene: TRBV5-5
j_gene: TRBJ1-1
d_gene: NA
CDR3aa: CASSLWGEAEAFF

v_gene: TRBV5-1
j_gene: TRBJ2-1
d_gene: TRBD2
CDR3aa: CASRASGTPYEQFF

v_gene: TRBV20-1
j_gene: TRBJ2-7
d_gene: NA
CDR3aa: CSARLLLPGHEVYEQYF

v_gene: TRBV21-1
j_gene: TRBJ2-5
d_gene: NA
CDR3aa: CASSNATGPSTVAQYF

v_gene: TRBV12-3/TRBV12-4
j_gene: TRBJ1-6
d_gene: NA
CDR3aa: CASSLGGSNSPLHF

v_gene: TRBV6-6
j_gene: TRBJ1-4
d_gene: NA
CDR3aa: CASSNSPEKLFF

v_gene: TRBV14
j_gene: TRBJ2-5
d_gene: NA
CDR3aa: CASSHLNQETQYF

v_gene: TRBV20-1
j_gene: TRBJ2-2
d_gene: NA
CDR3aa: CSAWDNANTGELFF

v_gene: TRBV20-1
j_gene: TRBJ2-7
d_gene: NA
CDR3aa: CSATRGVSYEQYF

v_gene: TRBV5-3
j_gene: TRBJ1-5
d_gene: NA
CDR3aa: CARSFPQGNQPQHF

v_gene: TRBV11-2
j_gene: TRBJ2-1
d_gene: NA
CDR3aa: CASSLVKGSSGGTSYNEQFF

v_gene: TRBV2
j_gene: TRBJ1-5
d_gene: NA
CDR3aa: CASSEEASPIGQPQHF

v_gene: TRBV7-9
j_gene: TRBJ2-3
d_gene: TRBD2
CDR3aa: CASGEAGGPGSDTQYF

v_gene: TRBV6-1
j_gene: TRBJ2-3
d_gene: NA
CDR3aa: CASSEAGAYTDTQYF

v_gene: TRBV28
j_gene: TRBJ2-7
d_gene: NA
CDR3aa: CASSFVHRIYEQYF

v_gene: TRBV12-3/TRBV12-4
j_gene: TRBJ2-1
d_gene: TRBD1
CDR3aa: CASSRTTGVNEQFF

v_gene: TRBV28
j_gene: TRBJ2-3
d_gene: NA
CDR3aa: CASSLGGSSYTDTQYF

v_gene: TRBV2
j_gene: TRBJ1-2
d_gene: NA
CDR3aa: CASSEWKVTLSASYGYTF

v_gene: TRBV5-5
j_gene: TRBJ2-7
d_gene: NA
CDR3aa: CASSFSSVPGASYEQYF

v_gene: TRBV4-3
j_gene: TRBJ1-2
d_gene: NA
CDR3aa: CASSQDLQGGGYTF

v_gene: TRBV27
j_gene: TRBJ2-1
d_gene: NA
CDR3aa: CASKYGQGGNEQFF

v_gene: TRBV30
j_gene: TRBJ1-6
d_gene: TRBD1
CDR3aa: CAWEEFWTGNSPLHF

v_gene: TRBV30
j_gene: TRBJ1-1
d_gene: TRBD1
CDR3aa: CAWSRDSLYEAFF

v_gene: TRBV3-1
j_gene: TRBJ1-1
d_gene: NA
CDR3aa: CASSLMSTEAFF

v_gene: TRBV10-3
j_gene: TRBJ2-7
d_gene: NA
CDR3aa: CAISESTGAYEQYF

v_gene: TRBV12-3/TRBV12-4
j_gene: TRBJ2-1
d_gene: NA
CDR3aa: CASSPPSRNEQFF

v_gene: TRBV5-3
j_gene: TRBJ2-2
d_gene: TRBD2
CDR3aa: CASAGLVSNGELFF